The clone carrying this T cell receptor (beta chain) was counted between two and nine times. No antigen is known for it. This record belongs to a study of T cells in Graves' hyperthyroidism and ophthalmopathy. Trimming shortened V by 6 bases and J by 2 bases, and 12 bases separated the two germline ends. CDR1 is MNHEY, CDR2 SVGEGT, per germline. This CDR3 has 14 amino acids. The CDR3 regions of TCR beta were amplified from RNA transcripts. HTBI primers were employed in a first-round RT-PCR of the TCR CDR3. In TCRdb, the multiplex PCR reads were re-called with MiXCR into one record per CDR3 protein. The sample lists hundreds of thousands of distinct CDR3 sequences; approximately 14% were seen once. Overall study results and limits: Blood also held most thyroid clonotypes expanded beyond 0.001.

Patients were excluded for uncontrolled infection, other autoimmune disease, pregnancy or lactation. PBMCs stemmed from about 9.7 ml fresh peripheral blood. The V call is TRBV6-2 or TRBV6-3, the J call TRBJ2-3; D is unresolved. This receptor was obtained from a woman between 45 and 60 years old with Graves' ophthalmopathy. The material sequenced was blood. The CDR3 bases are TGTGCCAGCAGACACCTCGACACCACAGATACGCAGTATTTT. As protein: CASRHLDTTDTQYF.